The 2 T cell receptor beta chains presented below share a single source sample, sequenced in a study of neurological immune-mediated disorders. TCRdb redid the calling of the 5' RACE reads with MiXCR, one entry per CDR3 protein. The table includes about 59,000 distinct CDR3 sequences, roughly 13% detected once. The sequenced sample consisted of PBMCs. These TCRs come from a woman in her sixties with HTLV-1-associated myelopathy (HAM/TSP).

V is TRBV12-2 and J is TRBJ2-7. TRBV12-2 is designated a pseudogene. The CDR3 runs to 16 residues. CDR3 coding DNA: TGTGCAAGTCGCTTAGCCCCTAACAGAAACTCCTACGAGCAGTACTTC. This codes for CASRLAPNRNSYEQYF.

This clonotype was detected only a few times. The rearrangement uses TRBV7-9 and TRBJ2-1; 7 positions agree with TRBD2. The junction had 7 bases not matched to a gene; V was cut back by 3 bases and J by 11 bases. The CDR3 has 13 amino acids. CDR1 and CDR2 from the germline V gene are SEHNR and FQNEAQ (reference sequence). The CDR3: CASSFGASGKQFF. The CDR3 DNA sequence: TGTGCCAGCAGCTTCGGGGCTAGCGGAAAGCAGTTCTTC.